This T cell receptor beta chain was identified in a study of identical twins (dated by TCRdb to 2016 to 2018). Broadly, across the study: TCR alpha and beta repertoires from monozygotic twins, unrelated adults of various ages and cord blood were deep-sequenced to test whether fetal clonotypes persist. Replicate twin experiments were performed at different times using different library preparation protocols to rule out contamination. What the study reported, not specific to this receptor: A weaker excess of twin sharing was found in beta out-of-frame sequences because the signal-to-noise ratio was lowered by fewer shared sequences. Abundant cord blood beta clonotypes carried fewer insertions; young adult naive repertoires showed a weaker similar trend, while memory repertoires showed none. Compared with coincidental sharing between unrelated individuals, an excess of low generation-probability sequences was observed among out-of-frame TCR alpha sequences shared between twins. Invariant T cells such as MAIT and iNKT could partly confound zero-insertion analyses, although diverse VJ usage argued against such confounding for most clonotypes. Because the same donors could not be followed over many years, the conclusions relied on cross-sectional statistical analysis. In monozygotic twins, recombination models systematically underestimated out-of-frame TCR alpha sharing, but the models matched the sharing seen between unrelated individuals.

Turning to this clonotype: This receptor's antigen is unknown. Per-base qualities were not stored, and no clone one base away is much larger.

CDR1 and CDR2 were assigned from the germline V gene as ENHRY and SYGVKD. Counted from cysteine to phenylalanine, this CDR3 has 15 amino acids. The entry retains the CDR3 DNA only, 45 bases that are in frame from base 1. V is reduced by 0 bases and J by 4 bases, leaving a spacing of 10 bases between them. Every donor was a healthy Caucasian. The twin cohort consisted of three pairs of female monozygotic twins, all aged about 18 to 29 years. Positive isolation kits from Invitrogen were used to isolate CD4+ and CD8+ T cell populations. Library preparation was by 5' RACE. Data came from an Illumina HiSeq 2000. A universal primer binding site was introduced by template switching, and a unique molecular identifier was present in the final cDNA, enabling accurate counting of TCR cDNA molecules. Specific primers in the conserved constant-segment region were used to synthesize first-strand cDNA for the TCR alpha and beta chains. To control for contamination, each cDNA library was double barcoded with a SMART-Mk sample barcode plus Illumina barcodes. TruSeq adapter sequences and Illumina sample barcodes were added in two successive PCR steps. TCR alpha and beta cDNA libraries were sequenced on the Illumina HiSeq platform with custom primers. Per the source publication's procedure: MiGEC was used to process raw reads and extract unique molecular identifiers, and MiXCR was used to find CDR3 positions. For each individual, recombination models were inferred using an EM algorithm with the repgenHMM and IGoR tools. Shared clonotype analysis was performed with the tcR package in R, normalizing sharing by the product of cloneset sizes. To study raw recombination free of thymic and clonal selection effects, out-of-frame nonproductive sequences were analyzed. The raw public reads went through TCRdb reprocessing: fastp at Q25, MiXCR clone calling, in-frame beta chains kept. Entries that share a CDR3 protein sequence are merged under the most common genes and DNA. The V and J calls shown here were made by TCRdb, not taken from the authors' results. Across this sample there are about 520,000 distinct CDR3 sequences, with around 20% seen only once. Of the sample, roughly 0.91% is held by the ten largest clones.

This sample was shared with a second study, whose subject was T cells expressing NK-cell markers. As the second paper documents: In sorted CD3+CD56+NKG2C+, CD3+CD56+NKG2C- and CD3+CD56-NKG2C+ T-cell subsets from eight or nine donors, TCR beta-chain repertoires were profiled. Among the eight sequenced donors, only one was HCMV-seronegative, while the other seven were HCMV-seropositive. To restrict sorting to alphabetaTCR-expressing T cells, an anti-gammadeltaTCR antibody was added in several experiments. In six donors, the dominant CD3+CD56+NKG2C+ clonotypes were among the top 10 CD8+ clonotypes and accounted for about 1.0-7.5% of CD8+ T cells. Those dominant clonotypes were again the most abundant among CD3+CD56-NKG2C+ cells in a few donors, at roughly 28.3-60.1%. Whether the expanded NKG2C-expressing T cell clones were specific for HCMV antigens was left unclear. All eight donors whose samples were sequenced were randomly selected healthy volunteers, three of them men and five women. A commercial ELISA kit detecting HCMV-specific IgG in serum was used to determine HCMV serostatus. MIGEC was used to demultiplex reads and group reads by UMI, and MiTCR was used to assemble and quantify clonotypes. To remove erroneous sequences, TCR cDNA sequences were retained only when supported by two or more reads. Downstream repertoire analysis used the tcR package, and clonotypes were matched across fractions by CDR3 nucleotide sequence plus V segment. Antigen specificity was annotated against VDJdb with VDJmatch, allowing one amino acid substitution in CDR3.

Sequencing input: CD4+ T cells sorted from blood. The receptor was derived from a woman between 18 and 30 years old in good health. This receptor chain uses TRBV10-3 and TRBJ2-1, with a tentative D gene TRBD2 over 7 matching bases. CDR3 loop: CAISESGGAYNEQFF. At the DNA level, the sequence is TGTGCCATCAGTGAGTCAGGGGGGGCGTACAATGAGCAGTTCTTC.